The 16 T cell receptor beta chains presented below share a single source sample, sequenced in a study of blood T cells in healthy people across ages (dated by TCRdb to about 2015). The library was made by 5' RACE. Instrument on record: Illumina HiSeq 2500. The second PCR ran for about 6 to 12 cycles and used a J-beta primer mix along with a sample-barcoded 5' primer. Clones were called with MiXCR by TCRdb after fastp trimmed the public reads at Q25, and only in-frame beta chains were retained. One record per CDR3 amino acid sequence lists the most common genes and DNA. The sample has 450,000 to 700,000 distinct CDR3 sequences on record, roughly 29% of them singletons. The ten largest clones add up to less than 20% of the sample. Sequences were obtained from blood. The receptors stem from a woman in her 70s in good health.

The V and J genes are TRBV5-1 and TRBJ2-7, with D perhaps TRBD1 or TRBD2 (5 bases each). Per the germline V gene, CDR1 is SGHRS and CDR2 is YFSETQ. This CDR3 contains 15 residues. Trimming removed 0 bases at V and 6 bases at J, with 16 bases between. CDR3 protein: CASSLVWGSAVEQYF. CDR3 bases: TGCGCCAGCAGCTTGGTATGGGGGTCCGCGGTCGAGCAGTACTTC.

The chain couples TRBV29-1 to TRBJ1-2; TRBD1 might be the D (5 bases). Germline V gene data show CDR1 as SQVTM and CDR2 as ANQGSEA. Trimming shortened V by 3 bases and J by 5 bases, and 7 bases separated the two germline ends. This CDR3 is 11 amino acids long. CDR3 region: CSVEPGYGYTF. As DNA, the CDR3 is TGCAGCGTTGAGCCAGGGTATGGCTACACCTTC.

The sample holds a few counts of this clonotype. V is TRBV5-1 and J is TRBJ1-1; no definite D call. V gave up 4 bases and J gave up 6 bases, with 13 bases separating them. The CDR3 spans 13 residues. CDR1 and CDR2 (germline): SGHRS, YFSETQ. The CDR3 region has the DNA TGCGCCAGCAGCGACGGGAGGGCGGCTGAAGCTTTCTTT. Its translation is CASSDGRAAEAFF.

The gene calls are TRBV12-3 or TRBV12-4 and TRBJ2-5, with 7 bases fitting TRBD2. With V trimmed by 6 bases and J by 4 bases, 14 bases remained unmatched. This CDR3 region has 16 residues. CDR3 sequence: CASSHQTSPAGETQYF. The CDR3 DNA reads TGTGCCAGCAGCCACCAGACTAGCCCGGCCGGAGAGACCCAGTACTTC.

The sample holds a few counts of this clonotype. The rearrangement joins TRBV7-9 to TRBJ1-2; D is undetermined. V shed 5 bases and J shed 0 bases, with 10 bases lying between them. There are 14 residues in the CDR3. Germline CDR1 reads SEHNR; CDR2 reads FQNEAQ (reference sequence). CDR3: CASSVGQSNYGYTF. The CDR3 DNA reads TGTGCCAGCAGCGTCGGCCAATCTAACTATGGCTACACCTTC.

The chain combines TRBV4-2 with TRBJ2-7, with D possibly being TRBD2 (5 bases). Germline V CDR1 and CDR2: LGHNA, YNFKEQ. The germline V and J ends were trimmed by 1 base and 6 bases, with 13 bases remaining between them. The CDR3 totals 14 residues. CDR3 in DNA: TGTGCCAGCAGCCAAGTACTAGATATCGCCGAGCAGTACTTC. This sequence encodes CASSQVLDIAEQYF.

This clonotype was seen a few times. The rearrangement links TRBV27 to TRBJ1-4; D remains unclear. The CDR3 runs to 14 residues. Looked up from germline, CDR1 is MNHEY and CDR2 is SMNVEV (reference sequence). Trimming left V 2 bases short and J 7 bases short, with 11 bases between. The CDR3 sequence: CASSLIGPGEKLFF. The CDR3, as DNA: TGTGCCAGCAGTTTAATCGGCCCCGGTGAAAAACTGTTTTTT.

This clonotype showed up just a few times. The chain carries TRBV11-2 and TRBJ2-7; 16 bases align to TRBD2. Trimming removed 5 bases from V and 1 base from J; junction bases left unmatched: 8. The CDR3 is made up of 18 amino acids. In germline, CDR1 is SGHAT, CDR2 FQNNGV. The CDR3 here is CASSRGTSGGAVSYEQYF. DNA for the CDR3: TGTGCCAGCAGCCGCGGGACTAGCGGGGGGGCGGTGTCCTACGAGCAGTACTTC.

This clonotype was detected a few times. This sequence joins TRBV6-1 and TRBJ2-5; TRBD1 is a possible D gene (7 bases). The length of the CDR3 is 15 residues. The V end was cut by 1 base, the J end by 5 bases, with 14 bases between. Germline CDR1 reads MNHNS; CDR2 reads SASEGT. Written as DNA, the CDR3 is TGTGCCAGCAGTGAAGGTGGAGGGGGCAAGGAGACCCAGTACTTC. It yields the protein CASSEGGGGKETQYF.

The rearrangement uses TRBV27 and TRBJ2-5; TRBD2 is a possible D gene (5 bases). CDR3 length: 13 residues. Germline-derived CDR1 and CDR2 are MNHEY and SMNVEV (reference sequence). The germline V and J ends were trimmed by 3 bases and 5 bases, with 10 bases remaining between them. The CDR3 DNA follows: TGTGCCAGCAGTTTTGGGTGGAGGGAGACCCAGTACTTC. Protein: CASSFGWRETQYF.

V is TRBV19 and J is TRBJ2-5, with 7 bases fitting TRBD2. J lost 5 bases, V lost 4 bases, and 10 bases had no gene match. The CDR3 spans 15 residues. In germline, CDR1 is LNHDA, CDR2 SQIVND (reference sequence). CDR3 sequence reads: CASSTKRGLGETQYF. The CDR3 nucleotides read TGTGCCAGTAGTACAAAGCGGGGCCTGGGGGAGACCCAGTACTTC.

This clonotype showed up just a few times. V and J are TRBV18 and TRBJ2-5; D perhaps matches TRBD1 (5 bases). The last part of the DNA fits TRBJ2-7 better; the J call may be wrong. The CDR3 loop spans 15 amino acids. Germline values: CDR1 KGHSH, CDR2 LQKENI. Written as DNA, the CDR3 is TGTGCCAGCTCAGCCCAGACAGCTCGTCCCTACGAGCAGTACTTC. The encoded protein is CASSAQTARPYEQYF.

In the case of this clonotype: Its ends do not fully match the called genes, so a read error is possible. DNA of the CDR3: TGTGCCGGCAGGACGGGACAGGGGGGATCACCCCTCCACTTT. As protein: CAGRTGQGGSPLHF. The gene calls are TRBV12-3 or TRBV12-4 and TRBJ1-6; 11 bases are shared with TRBD1. The CDR3 consists of 14 residues.

The rearrangement joins TRBV4-3 to TRBJ2-5; the D gene is possibly TRBD1 (5 bases). The germline V gene encodes CDR1 LGHNA and CDR2 YSLEER. The V and J ends lost 4 bases and 5 bases respectively, with 17 bases between them. There are 15 residues in the CDR3. CDR3 nucleotides: TGCGCCAGCAGCCGTTTAACGGACAAGGGGGAGACCCAGTACTTC. Protein: CASSRLTDKGETQYF.

This chain links TRBV10-3 with TRBJ1-1, with 10 nucleotides matching TRBD1. The CDR3 loop spans 14 amino acids. V was clipped by 7 bases and J by 1 base; unmatched bases: 3. From germline, CDR1 is ENHRY and CDR2 SYGVKD. DNA of the CDR3: TGTGCCATCACCAGGGACAGGGGGAACACTGAAGCTTTCTTT. It yields the protein CAITRDRGNTEAFF.

This chain uses TRBV6-6 with TRBJ2-7, with 7 nucleotides matching TRBD2. Germline V gives CDR1 MNHNY, CDR2 SVGAGI (reference sequence). After removal of 2 bases from V and 1 base from J, the junction contained 5 bases not matched to a gene. The CDR3 totals 15 residues. The CDR3 region is CASSYSSGVSYEQYF. CDR3 DNA: TGTGCCAGCAGTTACAGCAGCGGGGTATCCTACGAGCAGTACTTC.